The source of this T cell receptor beta chain is a study of blood T cell repertoires in COVID-19. Study at large: In each case, the material was cDNA or gDNA derived from T cells, B-cell-depleted T cells, or PBMCs.

A word on this clone: This specimen includes other DNA sequences encoding the same CDR3.

The germline V gene has CDR1 SNHLY and CDR2 FYNNEI. There are 12 residues in the CDR3. Trimming stripped 8 bases from V and 8 bases from J, with 12 bases between. The protocol was immunoSEQ multiplex PCR, while the TCRdb copy is restricted to in-frame clones and leaves out a portion. The sample holds a few hundred thousand clones; over 75% are singletons and the top ten take approximately 8%. The origin of this receptor is a woman in her fifties or sixties who had recovered from COVID-19. The V call is TRBV2, the J call TRBJ1-4; unclear D gene. The sequencing input was peripheral blood. The CDR3 DNA follows: TGTGCCAGCTCGGCAGGAGGAGAAAAACTGTTTTTT. Its protein is CASSAGGEKLFF.